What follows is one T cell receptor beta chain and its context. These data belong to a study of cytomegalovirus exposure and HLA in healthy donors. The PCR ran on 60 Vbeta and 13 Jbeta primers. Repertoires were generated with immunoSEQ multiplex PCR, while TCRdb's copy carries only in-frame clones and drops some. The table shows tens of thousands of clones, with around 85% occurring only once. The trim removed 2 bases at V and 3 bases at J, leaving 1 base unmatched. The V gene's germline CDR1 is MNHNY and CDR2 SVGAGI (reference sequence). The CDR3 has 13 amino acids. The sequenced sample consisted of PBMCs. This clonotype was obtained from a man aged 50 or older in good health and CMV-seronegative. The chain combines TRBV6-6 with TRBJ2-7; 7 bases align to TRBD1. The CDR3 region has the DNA TGTGCCAGCAGTTACGGGACAGTCTACGAGCAGTACTTC. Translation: CASSYGTVYEQYF.